Each of the 26 T cell receptor beta chains below was sequenced from the same sample in a study of T cell changes during pregnancy in multiple sclerosis. Sequencing was performed with immunoSEQ multiplex PCR; in TCRdb, only in-frame clones are kept and a portion is missing. The sample contains 70,000 or so clones, about 89% of which appear only once. Source: CD4+ T cells from peripheral blood mononuclear cells, taken before pregnancy. The receptors were gathered from a female donor with multiple sclerosis, enrolled in a pregnancy study.

The rearrangement links TRBV5-5 to TRBJ2-1, with D maybe TRBD2 (7 bases). V was trimmed by 4 bases and J by 9 bases, leaving 20 bases between them. Per germline, CDR1 SGHKS and CDR2 YYEKEE (reference sequence). CDR3 length: 15 amino acids. The CDR3 protein is CASSPGLGGGGEQFF. CDR3 in DNA: TGTGCCAGCAGCCCCGGACTAGGGGGTGGTGGTGAGCAGTTCTTC.

J is TRBJ1-5 and V is TRBV27; D unclear. Germline V lookup: CDR1 MNHEY, CDR2 SMNVEV (reference sequence). The V end was cut by 6 bases, the J end by 0 bases, with 6 bases between. The CDR3 covers 13 residues. The CDR3 spells CASRRNSNQPQHF. The CDR3 coding sequence is TGTGCCAGCAGGCGGAATAGCAATCAGCCCCAGCATTTT.

This clone was observed a few times. The J gene is TRBJ2-3, the V gene TRBV4-1; a weak D match, TRBD2 (5 bases). The CDR3 sequence is 17 residues long. The V and J ends lost 1 base and 2 bases respectively, with 16 bases between them. CDR1 MGHRA and CDR2 YSYEKL come from the germline V gene. The CDR3 region is CASSQVSGLGFTDTQYF. The CDR3 nucleotides read TGCGCCAGCAGCCAAGTTTCGGGATTGGGGTTCACAGATACGCAGTATTTT.

CDR3 protein: CASSSSRDTQYF. The DNA of the CDR3 is TGTGCCAGCAGCTCAAGTAGAGATACGCAGTATTTT. The chain has TRBV7-2 and TRBJ2-3; no clear D gene. V was clipped by 4 bases and J by 5 bases, with 7 bases between them. Per the germline V gene, CDR1 is SGHTA and CDR2 is FQGNSA. The CDR3 length is 12 residues.

The V and J genes are TRBV6-1 and TRBJ2-1; 9 bases fit TRBD1. Germline V gene lookup returns CDR1 MNHNS and CDR2 SASEGT. V shed 7 bases, J shed 4 bases, and the junction held 5 bases outside the gene matches. This CDR3 has 14 amino acids. CDR3 region: CASNPGQGYNEQFF. The CDR3 DNA sequence: TGTGCCAGCAACCCGGGACAGGGTTACAATGAGCAGTTCTTC.

This rearrangement joins TRBV28 to TRBJ1-1; 9 bases agree with TRBD1. The trim removed 7 bases at V and 11 bases at J, leaving 5 bases unmatched. Germline lookup yields CDR1 MDHEN and CDR2 SYDVKM. CDR3 length: 11 residues. DNA of the CDR3: TGTGCCAGCACCCGGACAGGGGACGCTTTCTTT. This encodes CASTRTGDAFF.

The chain joins TRBV11-2 to TRBJ2-1; 9 positions match TRBD1. The V segment lost 5 bases and the J segment 8 bases; nucleotides outside the gene matches: 7. There are 14 residues in the CDR3. Germline-derived CDR1 and CDR2 are SGHAT and FQNNGV. The CDR3 DNA is TGTGCCAGCAGCGTCGGACAGGGGATCGATGAGCAGTTCTTC. This encodes CASSVGQGIDEQFF.

The rearrangement joins TRBV7-2 to TRBJ2-5; TRBD1 is a possible D gene (7 bases). The V end lost 0 bases, the J end lost 5 bases, and 16 bases lay between the germline ends. This CDR3 is built from 16 residues. Germline CDR1 reads SGHTA; CDR2 reads FQGNSA. The CDR3 is CASSLAHGGGRETQYF. The CDR3 DNA sequence: TGTGCCAGCAGCTTAGCTCACGGAGGGGGCCGGGAGACCCAGTACTTC.

CDR3: CASSHSGEAISGNTIYF. In DNA form, the CDR3 reads TGTGCCAGCAGCCATTCGGGGGAAGCGATCTCTGGAAACACCATATATTTT. The V call is TRBV7-3, the J call TRBJ1-3; a possible D gene is TRBD1 (5 bases). Germline V gives CDR1 SGHTA, CDR2 FQGTGA. There are 17 residues in the CDR3. V was cut by 5 bases and J by 0 bases, with 17 bases left in between.

This chain connects TRBV15 to TRBJ1-1; 11 nucleotides match TRBD1. The CDR3 spans 17 residues. Per germline, CDR1 LNHNV and CDR2 YYDKDF (reference sequence). V dropped 3 bases and J dropped 11; count of bases not matched to a gene: 17. The CDR3 protein is CATSREMAGTGGKGAFF. The CDR3 nucleotides are TGTGCCACCAGCAGGGAAATGGCCGGGACAGGGGGAAAAGGGGCTTTCTTT.

V and J are TRBV5-4 and TRBJ2-2; TRBD2 aligns across 16 bases. From germline, CDR1 is SGHNT and CDR2 YYREEE (reference sequence). The CDR3 spans 18 residues. J was trimmed by 3 bases and V by 4 bases; bases with no gene match: 6. As DNA, the CDR3 is TGTGCCAGCAGCCCCGGGACTAGCGGGGGGGCCGACACCGGGGAGCTGTTTTTT. It is translated as CASSPGTSGGADTGELFF.

This clone has just one count. This chain uses TRBV6-1 with TRBJ1-5, with D unclear. Germline V CDR1 and CDR2: MNHNS, SASEGT. Trimming stripped 4 bases from V and 13 bases from J, with 17 bases between. This CDR3 contains 13 residues. This CDR3 reads CASSVRTASGQHF. For the CDR3, the DNA is TGTGCCAGCAGTGTTCGGACGGCTTCGGGGCAGCATTTT.

The chain links TRBV29-1 to TRBJ2-3; 12 bases align to TRBD2. Trimming removed 6 bases from V and 3 bases from J; junction bases left unmatched: 4. The CDR3 runs 14 residues. The germline V gene has CDR1 SQVTM and CDR2 ANQGSEA. The CDR3 is CSVRLAGATDTQYF. In nucleotides, the CDR3 is TGCAGCGTCCGACTAGCGGGAGCGACAGATACGCAGTATTTT.

This clone occurred once. The V gene is TRBV18, the J gene TRBJ2-7; the D is unclear. Germline assignment: CDR1 KGHSH and CDR2 LQKENI. This CDR3 has 13 amino acids. V gave up 1 base and J gave up 5 bases, with 9 bases separating them. The CDR3 DNA reads TGTGCCAGCTCACCACTGCCTTTAGACGAGCAGTACTTC. This translates into CASSPLPLDEQYF.

The chain combines TRBV5-1 with TRBJ2-1; possible D gene TRBD2, 5 bases. From germline, CDR1 is SGHRS and CDR2 YFSETQ. V dropped 0 bases and J dropped 5 bases, with 12 bases sitting between them. CDR3 length: 15 residues. CDR3: CASSLVLAFHNEQFF. The DNA of the CDR3 is TGCGCCAGCAGCTTGGTGCTAGCCTTCCACAATGAGCAGTTCTTC.

This clone showed up just once. The chain carries TRBV15 and TRBJ2-4, with a weak D call TRBD2 (5 bases). Germline CDR1 is LNHNV and CDR2 is YYDKDF (reference sequence). Trimming took 0 bases from V and 1 from J, leaving 19 bases between them. The CDR3 has 19 amino acids. The CDR3 region has the DNA TGTGCCACCAGCAGAGATAGATCTGGAACGGCGGGTGCCAAAAACATTCAGTACTTC. Protein sequence: CATSRDRSGTAGAKNIQYF.

V gene TRBV9 combines with J gene TRBJ2-2; tentatively, D is TRBD1 (6 bases). The ends were cut back, 0 bases at V and 6 bases at J, with 9 bases in the middle. This CDR3 is 14 amino acids long. Looked up from germline, CDR1 is SGDLS and CDR2 is YYNGEE. CDR3: CASSVATGSGELFF. The CDR3 DNA reads as TGTGCCAGCAGCGTAGCTACAGGGTCCGGGGAGCTGTTTTTT.

The genes are TRBV7-2 and TRBJ2-7; 7 nucleotides agree with TRBD1. In germline, CDR1 is SGHTA, CDR2 FQGNSA. The CDR3 covers 13 residues. V lost 6 bases and J lost 0; bases outside the gene matches: 2. The CDR3 DNA follows: TGTGCCAGCAGGGACAGGCCCTCCTACGAGCAGTACTTC. It translates to CASRDRPSYEQYF. Full variable domain (missing parts from reference TRBV7-2 and TRBJ2-7): GAGVSQSPSNKVTEKGKDVELRCDPISGHTALYWYRQSLGQGLEFLIYFQGNSAPDKSGLPSDRFSAERTGGSVSTLTIQRTQQEDSAVYLCASRDRPSYEQYFGPGTRLTVT.

This clone was found once. The chain couples TRBV25-1 to TRBJ1-2, with D perhaps matching TRBD1 (6 bases). The germline V gene has CDR1 MGHDK and CDR2 SYGVNS. V was pared by 2 bases and J by 6 bases, with 10 bases between. CDR3 length: 13 residues. This chain's CDR3 is CASSEAGTHGYTF. CDR3 sequence (DNA): TGTGCCAGCAGTGAAGCCGGGACACATGGCTACACCTTC.

The CDR3 nucleotides read TGTGCCAGCTCACCCTTGGCGGGAACCGATAATGAAAAACTGTTTTTT. Translation gives CASSPLAGTDNEKLFF. The chain combines TRBV18 with TRBJ1-4; D call uncertain. Deletions cut 3 bases from V and 4 bases from J, with 15 bases between. Germline-derived CDR1 and CDR2 are KGHSH and LQKENI. The CDR3 spans 16 residues.

V is TRBV27 and J is TRBJ2-2, with a weak D call TRBD1 (6 bases). This CDR3 is 16 amino acids long. CDR1 and CDR2 (germline): MNHEY, SMNVEV (reference sequence). V was shortened by 5 bases and J by 4 bases, with 17 bases between the two germline ends. CDR3 sequence (DNA): TGTGCCAGCAGTAAGAACTCCGGGACACTCACCGGGGAGCTGTTTTTT. Protein sequence: CASSKNSGTLTGELFF.

DNA of the CDR3: TGTGCCAGCAGTCGGACAGGGGGGAATCAGCCCCAGCATTTT. This translates into CASSRTGGNQPQHF. The V call is TRBV6-1, the J call TRBJ1-5; TRBD1 aligns across 10 bases. Germline V lookup: CDR1 MNHNS, CDR2 SASEGT. This CDR3 spans 14 amino acids. The junction had 2 bases not matched to a gene; V was cut back by 5 bases and J by 4 bases.

This chain uses TRBV27 with TRBJ2-1; 7 bases match TRBD1. V lost 3 bases, J lost 2 bases, and 1 base stayed unmatched. The CDR3 runs to 14 residues. The germline CDR1 and CDR2 sequences are MNHEY and SMNVEV (reference sequence). CDR3 in DNA: TGTGCCAGCAGTTTTACAGGGGCCTACAATGAGCAGTTCTTC. This translates into CASSFTGAYNEQFF.

The chain carries TRBV7-2 and TRBJ1-2, with a weak D call TRBD1 (5 bases). Germline loops: CDR1 SGHTA, CDR2 FQGNSA. The CDR3 is 15 amino acids. The V end lost 5 bases, the J end lost 3 bases, and 16 bases lay between the germline ends. The CDR3 DNA reads TGTGCCAGCAGCCCTCTCGTAGGACAAGACTATGGCTACACCTTC. It yields the protein CASSPLVGQDYGYTF. The whole variable domain, remainder taken from reference TRBV7-2 and TRBJ1-2, is GAGVSQSPSNKVTEKGKDVELRCDPISGHTALYWYRQSLGQGLEFLIYFQGNSAPDKSGLPSDRFSAERTGGSVSTLTIQRTQQEDSAVYLCASSPLVGQDYGYTFGSGTRLTVV.

This chain uses TRBV7-2 with TRBJ1-2, with D maybe TRBD1 (6 bases). CDR3 length equals 14 residues. CDR1 is SGHTA, CDR2 FQGNSA, per germline. Trimming took off 4 bases at V and 3 bases at J, with 12 bases between the two ends. The CDR3 DNA follows: TGTGCCAGCAGCTCCCTCCGGACAGACTATGGCTACACCTTC. Protein product: CASSSLRTDYGYTF.

This clone is a singleton in its sample. The chain is built from TRBV6-5 and TRBJ1-1; the D gene is possibly TRBD1 (6 bases). Germline values: CDR1 MNHEY, CDR2 SVGAGI. The length of the CDR3 is 13 residues. Trimming took 6 bases from V and 4 from J, leaving 12 bases between them. The CDR3 loop is CASRRQEVTEAFF. For the CDR3, the DNA is TGTGCCAGCAGACGACAGGAAGTCACTGAAGCTTTCTTT.